The rows below give T cell receptor beta chains drawn from one sample of a study of shared clonotypes between healthy human individuals. Clones were sequenced by immunoSEQ multiplex PCR, and TCRdb holds only the in-frame ones, with some missing. This sample has hundreds of thousands of clones; about 95% occur once, and the top ten carry about 0.12%. The sequenced sample consisted of naive CD8+ T cells sorted from blood. The receptor source for this set is a woman aged 25 to 39 in good health. Each CDR3 is given with its conserved first and last residue. D genes are given only for firm matches. For some rows the clone size is stated as once, few or many, or as a class when expanded; others skip it.

TRBJ2-5 TRBV6-5 NA NA TGTGCCAGCAGTTACCCTGTCGGGGTAGGAGAGACCCAGTACTTC CASSYPVGVGETQYF
TRBJ2-2 TRBV11-3 NA NA TGTGCCAGCAGCTTAGGTTTTCAGGACAGACCGAACACCGGGGAGCTGTTTTTT CASSLGFQDRPNTGELFF
TRBJ2-1 TRBV15 TRBD2 NA TGTGCCACCAGCAGGGGGACTAGCGGGAACCCTTCCTACAATGAGCAGTTCTTC CATSRGTSGNPSYNEQFF
TRBJ2-1 TRBV29-1 NA NA TGCAGCGTGTACCGACTAGGTCCCTACAATGAGCAGTTCTTC CSVYRLGPYNEQFF
TRBJ1-4 TRBV7-6 TRBD1 NA TGTGCCAGCAGCTCTCAGGGGGGGGTTGGTGAAAAACTGTTTTTT CASSSQGGVGEKLFF
TRBJ2-6 TRBV9 NA NA TGTGCCAGCAGCGTAGAGGTTGCTTCTTCCGGGCCCGGGGCCAACGTCCTGACTTTC CASSVEVASSGPGANVLTF
TRBJ2-1 TRBV2 NA NA TGTGCCAGCAGTGACGGAAATCAAGCGGATGAGCAGTTCTTC CASSDGNQADEQFF
TRBJ1-3 TRBV28 NA NA TGTGCCAGCAGTTTGGGGCCTCAGGGAACCGACGGAAACACCATATATTTT CASSLGPQGTDGNTIYF
TRBJ2-2 TRBV29-1 NA NA TGCAGCGCTGGGGAACCGCCCGGGGAGCTGTTTTTT CSAGEPPGELFF
TRBJ2-1 TRBV11-3 TRBD1 NA TGTGCCAGCAGCGGCCGGGACAGGGCAATCAATGAGCAGTTCTTC CASSGRDRAINEQFF
TRBJ2-3 TRBV27 NA NA TGTGCCAGCAGTCAGTTTCCCGGGACAACCACAGATACGCAGTATTTT CASSQFPGTTTDTQYF
TRBJ2-4 TRBV15 TRBD2 NA TGTGCCACCTGCGCCGGGACTAGCGGGATAGGAAACATTCAGTACTTC CATCAGTSGIGNIQYF
TRBJ1-2 TRBV5-5 NA NA TGTGCCAGCAGCCCCGCATGGGCCCTGGGCTACACCTTC CASSPAWALGYTF
TRBJ2-3 TRBV6-1 TRBD2 NA TGTGCCAGCAGTGAAGGACTAGCGGGAGAAACAGATACGCAGTATTTT CASSEGLAGETDTQYF
TRBJ1-1 TRBV2 TRBD1 NA TGTGCCAGCCTGACAGGGAGCGGCACTGAAGCTTTCTTT CASLTGSGTEAFF
TRBJ2-1 TRBV6-5 NA NA TGTGCCAGCAGTTATGAGCCGCAGGGCAATGAGCAGTTCTTC CASSYEPQGNEQFF
TRBJ2-4 TRBV27 TRBD2 NA TGTGCCAGCAGTTTAGGGGGGGGAACCAAAAACATTCAGTACTTC CASSLGGGTKNIQYF
TRBJ2-1 TRBV6-5 NA NA TGTGCCAGCAGTTCCCTAACGACCAATGAGCAGTTCTTC CASSSLTTNEQFF
TRBJ2-7 TRBV7-9 NA NA TGTGCCAGCAGCTTAGCCCAGACTAATGAGCAGTACTTC CASSLAQTNEQYF
TRBJ2-7 TRBV27 TRBD1 few TGTGCCAGCAAATCCGGGACAGGCTACGAGCAGTACTTC CASKSGTGYEQYF
TRBJ2-1 TRBV27 NA NA TGTGCCAGCAGGACAGGGTCCGAGGAGCGGGGGACTTACAATGAGCAGTTCTTC CASRTGSEERGTYNEQFF
TRBJ2-3 TRBV7-9 NA NA TGTGCCAGCAGCTTCGGACCGGAGGAGGATTCTAGCACAGATACGCAGTATTTT CASSFGPEEDSSTDTQYF
TRBJ2-5 TRBV11-2 TRBD2 NA TGTGCCAGCAGCTTCGGACTAGCCCCACCCCAAGAGACCCAGTACTTC CASSFGLAPPQETQYF
TRBJ2-5 TRBV12-1 NA NA TGTGCCAGCAGCGACGGGTACAGGAGATACCAAGAGACCCAGTACTTC CASSDGYRRYQETQYF
TRBJ2-7 TRBV7-9 NA NA TGTGCCAGCAGCTTAGAAGACTACCTCTACGAGCAGTACTTC CASSLEDYLYEQYF
TRBJ2-7 TRBV28 NA NA TGTGCCAGCAGTTTAGTAGTGGTTGGACCTTCCTACGAGCAGTACTTC CASSLVVVGPSYEQYF
TRBJ2-7 TRBV18 NA NA TGTGCCAGCTCGCTCCTCGGACGGAACTACGAGCAGTACTTC CASSLLGRNYEQYF
TRBJ2-7 TRBV5-1 TRBD1 NA TGCGCCAGCAGCTCTAGGGGGCCGGTAGAGCAGTACTTC CASSSRGPVEQYF
TRBJ2-7 TRBV9 NA NA TGTGCCAGCAATTCCGCGGAGGGGCCCGAGCAGTACTTC CASNSAEGPEQYF
TRBJ2-3 TRBV5-1 NA NA TGCGCCAGCAGCTCACTCGGGACTAGCACAGATACGCAGTATTTT CASSSLGTSTDTQYF
TRBJ2-1 TRBV7-2 TRBD2 NA TGTGCCAGCAGCTTAACTTTAGCGGGTCAGGGATCCTACAATGAGCAGTTCTTC CASSLTLAGQGSYNEQFF
TRBJ1-2 TRBV15 TRBD1 once TGTGCCACCAGCAGAGATCCGGGCAGGGGGATGTCTGGCTACACCTTC CATSRDPGRGMSGYTF
TRBJ2-5 TRBV5-4 NA NA TGTGCCAGTAGAGATTCGGGCCTACAAGAGACCCAGTACTTC CASRDSGLQETQYF
TRBJ2-7 TRBV27 NA once TGTGCCAGCAGTTTATCCGGTGGGGGGAGAACCTACGAGCAGTACTTC CASSLSGGGRTYEQYF
TRBJ1-2 TRBV6-4 TRBD1 NA TGTGCCAGCAACCCCGGACAGGGAACATCCTATGGCTACACCTTC CASNPGQGTSYGYTF
TRBJ2-2 TRBV28 NA NA TGTGCCAGCAGTTTATTGGGGACCGGGGAGCTGTTTTTT CASSLLGTGELFF
TRBJ2-4 TRBV4-2 TRBD2 few TGTGCCAGCAGCCAAGGCGGGGCTAGCGGGAGACAAAACATTCAGTACTTC CASSQGGASGRQNIQYF